These 27 T cell receptor beta chains were all obtained from the same sample, sequenced in a study of shared clonotypes between healthy human individuals. It was CD45RO-negative cells, positively selected for CCR7, that made up naive CD8 cells, with terminally differentiated effector memory CD45RA+ cells excluded. The data were produced by immunoSEQ multiplex PCR, yet TCRdb's version contains in-frame clones alone and is incomplete. The sample lists over 2 million clones; about 95% were seen once. The sample consisted of naive CD8+ T cells sorted from blood. The receptors were sampled from a young man in good health.

The CDR3 DNA reads TGCGCCAGCAGCCAAGGCCAAGGGACCAGCTACTACAATGAGCAGTTCTTC. This translates into CASSQGQGTSYYNEQFF. The J gene is TRBJ2-1, the V gene TRBV4-3; the D call may be TRBD1 or TRBD2 (5 bases each). The CDR3 sequence is 17 residues long. Germline V gives CDR1 LGHNA, CDR2 YSLEER. V lost 1 base, J lost 3 bases, and 16 bases lay in between.

The V call is TRBV7-9, the J call TRBJ2-7; D assignment may be TRBD1 or TRBD2 (6 bases each). Germline CDR1 SEHNR, CDR2 FQNEAQ (reference sequence). This CDR3 region has 13 residues. V dropped 8 bases and J dropped 0 bases, with 11 bases sitting between them. This CDR3 is CASRRDNSYEQYF. The CDR3 bases are TGTGCCAGCCGGCGGGACAACTCCTACGAGCAGTACTTC.

About this clone: The sample holds other DNA sequences that translate to the same CDR3. The V and J genes are TRBV29-1 and TRBJ2-1, with 7 bases matching TRBD1. There are 13 residues in the CDR3. The germline V gene has CDR1 SQVTM and CDR2 ANQGSEA. With V trimmed by 4 bases and J by 4 bases, 4 bases remained unmatched. In DNA, the CDR3 is TGCAGCGTTGGTACAGGGGATTACAATGAGCAGTTCTTC. Translation: CSVGTGDYNEQFF.

As concerns this clone: The sample holds other DNA sequences that translate to the same CDR3. The chain carries TRBV4-3 and TRBJ2-3; D call uncertain. There are 14 residues in the CDR3. Germline-derived CDR1 and CDR2 are LGHNA and YSLEER. V was cut by 1 base and J by 1 base, with 6 bases left in between. The DNA for the CDR3 is TGCGCCAGCAGCCAAGGTGGGGGCACAGATACGCAGTATTTT. Translating gives CASSQGGGTDTQYF.

The chain joins TRBV5-4 to TRBJ1-2; 9 nucleotides match TRBD1. This CDR3 comprises 15 residues. Trimming took 4 bases from V and 5 from J; bases not matched to a gene: 9. The germline CDR1 and CDR2 sequences are SGHNT and YYREEE (reference sequence). The CDR3 is CASSPWDRAWYGYTF. CDR3 sequence (DNA): TGTGCCAGCAGCCCCTGGGACAGGGCTTGGTATGGCTACACCTTC.

The chain combines TRBV29-1 with TRBJ2-7; a weak D match, TRBD1 (6 bases). CDR1 and CDR2 (germline): SQVTM, ANQGSEA. V lost 4 bases to trimming and J lost 0 bases, with 16 bases between them. The CDR3 consists of 15 residues. The CDR3 loop reads CSVVDGTYHSYEQYF. CDR3 nucleotide sequence: TGCAGCGTTGTGGATGGGACATACCACTCCTACGAGCAGTACTTC.

This chain links TRBV27 with TRBJ1-1, with D possibly being TRBD1 (5 bases). The germline V gene encodes CDR1 MNHEY and CDR2 SMNVEV (reference sequence). CDR3 size: 14 residues. Trimming removed 3 bases from V and 8 bases from J, with 16 bases in between. DNA of the CDR3: TGTGCCAGCAGTTTGACAGAGGGACCTATGGAAGCTTTCTTT. It is translated as CASSLTEGPMEAFF.

The rearrangement joins TRBV10-2 to TRBJ2-2; D possibly corresponds to TRBD1 (5 bases). The length of the CDR3 is 15 residues. The ends were cut back, 7 bases at V and 3 bases at J, with 15 bases in the middle. Per the germline V gene, CDR1 is WSHSY and CDR2 is SAAADI. CDR3 nucleotides: TGCGCCAGCACCGCACAGGCCCTGGACACCGGGGAGCTGTTTTTT. It yields the protein CASTAQALDTGELFF.

The chain has TRBV27 and TRBJ2-3, with 7 bases identical to TRBD1. The V segment lost 2 bases and the J segment 3 bases; nucleotides outside the gene matches: 5. The length of the CDR3 is 15 residues. CDR1 MNHEY and CDR2 SMNVEV come from the germline V gene (reference sequence). CDR3 residues: CASSLRQGVTDTQYF. The CDR3 DNA reads TGTGCCAGCAGTTTAAGGCAGGGGGTGACAGATACGCAGTATTTT.

The chain couples TRBV5-4 to TRBJ2-5, with D maybe TRBD2 (5 bases). The length of the CDR3 is 13 residues. V lost 4 bases, J lost 5 bases, and 12 bases lay in between. Germline-derived CDR1 and CDR2 are SGHNT and YYREEE (reference sequence). As DNA, the CDR3 is TGTGCCAGCAGCCCCAGTAGGGAGGAGACCCAGTACTTC. It translates to CASSPSREETQYF. Based on the CDR3 plus reference TRBV5-4 and TRBJ2-5, the full variable domain is ETGVTQSPTHLIKTRGQQVTLRCSSQSGHNTVSWYQQALGQGPQFIFQYYREEENGRGNFPPRFSGLQFPNYSSELNVNALELDDSALYLCASSPSREETQYFGPGTRLLVL.

The rearrangement uses TRBV5-6 and TRBJ1-3, with D hard to call. The CDR3 has 13 residues. CDR1 is SGHDT, CDR2 YYEEEE, per germline. Trimming pared 2 bases from V and 0 bases from J, leaving 3 bases between. CDR3 protein: CASSFNSGNTIYF. CDR3 DNA: TGTGCCAGCAGCTTTAACTCTGGAAACACCATATATTTT. The full variable domain, completed using reference TRBV5-6 and TRBJ1-3, is DAGVTQSPTHLIKTRGQQVTLRCSPKSGHDTVSWYQQALGQGPQFIFQYYEEEERQRGNFPDRFSGHQFPNYSSELNVNALLLGDSALYLCASSFNSGNTIYFGEGSWLTVV.

The chain joins TRBV7-2 to TRBJ2-7, with D possibly matching TRBD2 (5 bases). With 4 bases removed from V and 4 bases from J, the gap between germline ends came to 8 bases. This CDR3 has 12 residues. Germline V gene data show CDR1 as SGHTA and CDR2 as FQGNSA. The CDR3, as DNA: TGTGCCAGCAGCTCCACTAGGTACGAGCAGTACTTC. Residues: CASSSTRYEQYF.

The rearrangement joins TRBV6-1 to TRBJ2-5; D perhaps matches TRBD2 (7 bases). Germline V gives CDR1 MNHNS, CDR2 SASEGT. Deletions cut 5 bases from V and 2 bases from J, with 15 bases between. This CDR3 region has 15 residues. This chain's CDR3 is CASSRMGGAQETQYF. DNA for the CDR3: TGTGCCAGCAGTAGAATGGGGGGGGCACAAGAGACCCAGTACTTC.

This clone was seen just once. The chain carries TRBV7-9 and TRBJ2-3; 11 bases line up with TRBD2. The CDR3 sequence is 17 residues long. Germline V gene lookup returns CDR1 SEHNR and CDR2 FQNEAQ (reference sequence). V shed 5 bases, J shed 1 base, and the junction held 8 bases outside the gene matches. The DNA of the CDR3 is TGTGCCAGCAGCCTTCCCCCGACTAGCGGGGGCACAGATACGCAGTATTTT. It encodes CASSLPPTSGGTDTQYF.

This chain joins TRBV19 and TRBJ1-2, with D perhaps matching TRBD1 (6 bases). Germline CDR1 reads LNHDA; CDR2 reads SQIVND (reference sequence). V was shortened by 5 bases and J by 5 bases, with 18 bases between the two germline ends. This CDR3 has 15 residues. CDR3 nucleotides: TGTGCCAGTAGTGGGCTCGGACAGTCAAAATATGGCTACACCTTC. Translated, it gives CASSGLGQSKYGYTF.

About this clone itself: Other DNA sequences in the sample encode the same CDR3. This chain connects TRBV30 to TRBJ2-7; D possibly matches TRBD1 or TRBD2 (5 bases each). The V end lost 3 bases, the J end lost 6 bases, and 12 bases lay between the germline ends. This CDR3 comprises 12 residues. Germline CDR1 and CDR2: GTSNPN and SVGIG (reference sequence). CDR3 coding DNA: TGTGCCTGGAGCCCTGGGGGTTCCGAGCAGTACTTC. Amino acid sequence: CAWSPGGSEQYF.

The V call is TRBV28, the J call TRBJ1-5; D may be TRBD1 (6 bases). CDR3 length: 15 amino acids. Deletions cut 4 bases from V and 5 bases from J, with 15 bases between. In germline, CDR1 is MDHEN, CDR2 SYDVKM. The CDR3 loop is CASSSRGGGDQPQHF. The CDR3 coding sequence is TGTGCCAGCAGTTCCAGGGGAGGAGGAGATCAGCCCCAGCATTTT.

This sequence joins TRBV27 and TRBJ2-3, with 9 bases lining up with TRBD2. Trimming took 2 bases from V and 2 from J; bases not matched to a gene: 5. This CDR3 spans 16 amino acids. Germline assignment: CDR1 MNHEY and CDR2 SMNVEV (reference sequence). The CDR3 loop reads CASSLGVAGDTDTQYF. CDR3 DNA: TGTGCCAGCAGTTTAGGGGTAGCGGGGGACACAGATACGCAGTATTTT.

V is TRBV19 and J is TRBJ2-7, with TRBD1 matching 9 bases. Trimming took 6 bases from V and 3 from J; bases not matched to a gene: 6. Looked up from germline, CDR1 is LNHDA and CDR2 is SQIVND (reference sequence). The CDR3 covers 14 residues. The DNA of the CDR3 is TGTGCCAGTAGGAGCCGGGACAGGGTCTACGAGCAGTACTTC. Residues: CASRSRDRVYEQYF.

V usage is TRBV5-1 and J usage is TRBJ1-1; D is uncertain. The V end lost 1 base, the J end lost 1 base, and 8 bases lay between the germline ends. CDR1 is SGHRS and CDR2 is YFSETQ in the germline V gene. The CDR3 has 14 residues. DNA for the CDR3: TGCGCCAGCAGCTTGAACCCCGAGAACACTGAAGCTTTCTTT. Residues: CASSLNPENTEAFF.

The V call is TRBV9, the J call TRBJ1-2; 7 bases line up with TRBD1. Trimming at V came to 4 bases and at J to 4 bases, leaving 4 bases not matched to a gene. Germline CDR1 and CDR2: SGDLS and YYNGEE. The CDR3 contains 13 residues. CDR3 bases: TGTGCCAGCAGCTTGCGACAGGGCTATGGCTACACCTTC. This codes for CASSLRQGYGYTF.

The V call is TRBV6-4, the J call TRBJ1-1; D is unresolved. Germline-derived CDR1 and CDR2 are MRHNA and SNTAGT. The germline V and J ends were trimmed by 3 bases and 1 base, with 9 bases remaining between them. This CDR3 has 14 residues. Here the CDR3 reads CASSETFQNTEAFF. Written as DNA, the CDR3 is TGTGCCAGCAGTGAAACTTTCCAGAACACTGAAGCTTTCTTT.

This clone came up a few times. The chain employs TRBV7-9 and TRBJ1-2; maybe TRBD1 (6 bases). Trimming left V 5 bases short and J 3 bases short, with 10 bases between. This CDR3 contains 13 residues. CDR1 and CDR2 (germline): SEHNR, FQNEAQ (reference sequence). As DNA, the CDR3 is TGTGCCAGCAGCCCACAGGGCTACTATGGCTACACCTTC. It encodes CASSPQGYYGYTF.

The gene calls are TRBV7-9 and TRBJ1-1, with D perhaps TRBD1 (5 bases). Germline CDR1 reads SEHNR; CDR2 reads FQNEAQ (reference sequence). The CDR3 spans 13 residues. Deletions cut 5 bases from V and 0 bases from J, with 7 bases between. The CDR3 protein is CASSRDLNTEAFF. CDR3 nucleotide sequence: TGTGCCAGCAGCCGGGACTTGAACACTGAAGCTTTCTTT.

The CDR3 spells CATSLSGSPLKYF. The DNA for the CDR3 is TGTGCCACCAGCCTCAGCGGGAGCCCATTAAAATACTTC. The gene calls are TRBV15 and TRBJ2-5; TRBD2 agrees at 8 bases. Per the germline V gene, CDR1 is LNHNV and CDR2 is YYDKDF (reference sequence). After removal of 5 bases from V and 14 bases from J, the junction contained 13 bases not matched to a gene. There are 13 residues in the CDR3.

The gene calls are TRBV29-1 and TRBJ2-3, with a tentative D call TRBD2 (6 bases). V lost 8 bases and J lost 5, with 20 bases in between. The CDR3 is 14 residues long. Germline lookup yields CDR1 SQVTM and CDR2 ANQGSEA. The CDR3 is CSLTEGSEGDTQYF. The CDR3 DNA reads TGCAGCCTCACAGAGGGATCGGAGGGAGATACGCAGTATTTT.

V and J are TRBV15 and TRBJ2-2; perhaps D is TRBD1 or TRBD2 (6 bases each). The CDR3 has 15 amino acids. Germline V gene lookup returns CDR1 LNHNV and CDR2 YYDKDF (reference sequence). The V gene lost 5 bases and the J gene lost 6 bases, with 16 bases spanning the gap. The CDR3 spells CATSEEQGLSGELFF. DNA for the CDR3: TGTGCCACCAGCGAGGAACAGGGACTGTCCGGGGAGCTGTTTTTT.